The T cell receptor (beta chain) under discussion was sequenced for a study of control samples from healthy donors and cancer patients. Generated by immunoSEQ multiplex PCR, the TCRdb table keeps only in-frame clones and is missing some. The table includes around 42,000 clones, roughly 94% detected once. Trimming took 3 bases from V and 4 from J, leaving 16 bases between them. The CDR3 contains 15 residues. Per the germline V gene, CDR1 is GTSNPN and CDR2 is SVGIG (reference sequence). The specimen was blood. The chain combines TRBV30 with TRBJ2-1, with D possibly TRBD1 on 5 matching bases. The origin of this receptor is a man aged 55 to 69 in good health. CDR3 region: CAWRQTERPYNEQFF. CDR3 nucleotide sequence: TGTGCCTGGAGGCAGACAGAACGACCTTACAATGAGCAGTTCTTC.